These 19 T cell receptor beta chains were all obtained from the same sample, sequenced in a study of identical twins. In TCRdb, the 5' RACE reads were re-called with MiXCR into one record per CDR3 protein. The sample carries 600,000 to 800,000 distinct CDR3 sequences, approximately 21% recorded once. These data were also filed under a second study, of T cells expressing NK-cell markers.

The sequencing input was PBMCs. Receptors were obtained from a woman between 18 and 30 years old in good health.

This clonotype was recorded many times. The chain uses TRBV6-5 and TRBJ1-1; D not certain. V gave up 2 bases and J gave up 1 base, with 5 bases separating them. This CDR3 contains 13 residues. CDR1 is MNHEY, CDR2 SVGAGI, per germline. The CDR3 nucleotides are TGTGCCAGCAGTTACAGGTCGAACACTGAAGCTTTCTTT. This sequence encodes CASSYRSNTEAFF.

This clonotype was counted ten times or more. J is TRBJ1-2 and V is TRBV20-1, with D tentatively TRBD1 (5 bases). Germline CDR1 and CDR2: DFQATT and SNEGSKA (reference sequence). CDR3 length equals 15 residues. The germline V and J ends were trimmed by 0 bases and 4 bases, with 15 bases remaining between them. CDR3 coding DNA: TGCAGTGCTAGAGACCAGGGACGTACAGTCTATGGCTACACCTTC. Translating gives CSARDQGRTVYGYTF.

This clonotype occurred a few times. The V and J genes are TRBV12-3 or TRBV12-4 and TRBJ2-2; 10 bases align to TRBD2. J was trimmed by 7 bases and V by 7 bases; bases with no gene match: 9. This CDR3 is 15 amino acids long. DNA of the CDR3: TGTGCCAGCACCCTCAGCGGGAGGGAGGTCGGGGAGCTGTTTTTT. This codes for CASTLSGREVGELFF.

There are a few counts of this clonotype. The chain combines TRBV7-9 with TRBJ1-2, with no clear D. Trimming pared 8 bases from V and 0 bases from J, leaving 13 bases between. Germline CDR1 and CDR2: SEHNR and FQNEAQ (reference sequence). This CDR3 spans 14 amino acids. In nucleotides, the CDR3 is TGTGCCAGCCGAGCCCGGGGTCCTAACTATGGCTACACCTTC. Translation: CASRARGPNYGYTF.

In this sample, this clonotype turned up a few times. This chain links TRBV24-1 with TRBJ2-1; no clear D gene. Germline V gene lookup returns CDR1 KGHDR and CDR2 SFDVKD. This CDR3 region has 14 residues. V was shortened by 3 bases and J by 9 bases, with 14 bases between the two germline ends. The CDR3, as DNA: TGTGCCACCAGTGATAGGCTACCCAATGGTGAGCAGTTCTTC. Translated, it gives CATSDRLPNGEQFF.

This clonotype was counted ten times or more. A read error may produce the germline difference seen at one junction end. CDR3 DNA: TGTGCCAGCAGCAAAGAGGTCAATGAGGGGCCCCAGCATTTT. This codes for CASSKEVNEGPQHF. The gene calls are TRBV3-1 and TRBJ1-5, with D uncertain. The V gene's germline CDR1 is LGHDT and CDR2 YNNKEL (reference sequence). This CDR3 is 14 amino acids long.

This clonotype was seen more than once but under ten times. The chain links TRBV20-1 to TRBJ2-7; tentative D call: TRBD2 (5 bases). Germline V gives CDR1 DFQATT, CDR2 SNEGSKA (reference sequence). The CDR3 runs to 12 residues. CDR3 nucleotide sequence: TGCAGCCCGGGCGGAGGCCACTACGAGCAGTACTTC. Translating it yields CSPGGGHYEQYF.

This clonotype was counted between two and nine times. The V and J genes are TRBV4-2 and TRBJ1-2; the D gene is possibly TRBD1 (5 bases). CDR3 length: 16 residues. CDR1 and CDR2 (germline): LGHNA, YNFKEQ. Trimming left V 5 bases short and J 6 bases short, with 22 bases between. CDR3: CASSGEDTFPPDGYTF. The CDR3 nucleotides read TGTGCCAGCAGCGGTGAGGACACCTTTCCGCCCGATGGCTACACCTTC.

The rearrangement links TRBV5-5 to TRBJ1-1; D is unresolved. Germline V gene sequence: CDR1 SGHKS, CDR2 YYEKEE (reference sequence). The CDR3 is 13 residues long. Trimming left V 4 bases short and J 6 bases short, with 13 bases between. CDR3 DNA: TGTGCCAGCAGCAACCAAGGCTACTCTGAAGCTTTCTTT. This encodes CASSNQGYSEAFF.

This clonotype was counted ten times or more. The chain employs TRBV20-1 and TRBJ2-7; D may be TRBD2 (7 bases). The CDR3 is 15 amino acids. Germline V gene data show CDR1 as DFQATT and CDR2 as SNEGSKA (reference sequence). V was pared by 2 bases and J by 0 bases, with 14 bases between. CDR3 loop: CSARPPGGDSYEQYF. CDR3 sequence (DNA): TGCAGTGCTAGACCTCCGGGGGGCGACTCCTACGAGCAGTACTTC.

V is TRBV7-9 and J is TRBJ2-5, with D hard to call. This CDR3 contains 13 residues. Trimming shortened V by 4 bases and J by 5 bases, and 11 bases separated the two germline ends. Looked up from germline, CDR1 is SEHNR and CDR2 is FQNEAQ (reference sequence). The CDR3 region is CASSWSQAETQYF. The CDR3 bases are TGTGCCAGCAGCTGGAGCCAGGCGGAGACCCAGTACTTC.

V usage is TRBV20-1 and J usage is TRBJ2-3; 8 nucleotides match TRBD2. Trimming at V came to 6 bases and at J to 0 bases, leaving 11 bases not matched to a gene. This CDR3 has 16 amino acids. The germline CDR1 and CDR2 sequences are DFQATT and SNEGSKA (reference sequence). The CDR3 nucleotides read TGCAGTGCCCCCTATACCTCTAGCGGGAGCACAGATACGCAGTATTTT. Its protein is CSAPYTSSGSTDTQYF.

This clonotype was seen more than once but under ten times. This rearrangement joins TRBV20-1 to TRBJ2-7; 8 positions agree with TRBD1. Germline-derived CDR1 and CDR2 are DFQATT and SNEGSKA (reference sequence). With V trimmed by 3 bases and J by 2 bases, 18 bases remained unmatched. The CDR3 loop spans 18 amino acids. Written as DNA, the CDR3 is TGCAGTGCTAGTCACCGGGACAGGAAATTGGAAATTCCCTACGAGCAGTACTTC. It translates to CSASHRDRKLEIPYEQYF.

Many counts were recorded for this clonotype. This chain uses TRBV6-1 with TRBJ1-3; D call uncertain. CDR3 length: 15 amino acids. Trimming removed 4 bases from V and 4 bases from J, with 14 bases in between. The germline CDR1 and CDR2 sequences are MNHNS and SASEGT. CDR3 in amino acids: CASSGGIQSGNTIYF. CDR3 coding DNA: TGTGCCAGCAGTGGGGGAATCCAGTCCGGAAACACCATATATTTT.

This clonotype was seen repeatedly, ten times or more. The V gene is TRBV29-1, the J gene TRBJ2-5, with D possibly being TRBD1 (5 bases). This CDR3 comprises 12 residues. The V end lost 5 bases, the J end lost 1 base, and 8 bases lay between the germline ends. The V gene's germline CDR1 is SQVTM and CDR2 ANQGSEA. The CDR3 DNA reads as TGCAGCGTTCGACAGAGCCAAGAGACCCAGTACTTC. It is translated as CSVRQSQETQYF.

This clonotype was seen a few times. CDR3 residues: CSARGWTSGSSYNEQFF. CDR3 nucleotide sequence: TGCAGTGCTAGAGGTTGGACTAGCGGGAGCTCCTACAATGAGCAGTTCTTC. The chain employs TRBV20-1 and TRBJ2-1; 13 nucleotides line up with TRBD2. J gave up 0 bases and V 1 base, and 3 bases lay outside the gene matches. The CDR3 extends over 17 amino acids. CDR1 and CDR2 (germline): DFQATT, SNEGSKA (reference sequence).

This clonotype turned up a few times. The chain has TRBV5-8 and TRBJ2-2; no firm D call. There are 17 residues in the CDR3. CDR1 is SGHTS, CDR2 YDEGEE, per germline. The V end was cut by 0 bases, the J end by 1 base, with 13 bases between. As DNA, the CDR3 is TGTGCCAGCAGCTTGGCCGGGCATCACCTGAACACCGGGGAGCTGTTTTTT. Translating it yields CASSLAGHHLNTGELFF. The full variable domain, with the rest looked up from reference TRBV5-8 and TRBJ2-2, is EAGVTQSPTHLIKTRGQQATLRCSPISGHTSVYWYQQALGLGLQFLLWYDEGEERNRGNFPPRFSGRQFPNYSSELNVNALELEDSALYLCASSLAGHHLNTGELFFGEGSRLTVL.

This clonotype came up a few times. V and J are TRBV7-2 and TRBJ2-1, with D hard to call. With 1 base removed from V and 6 bases from J, the gap between germline ends came to 13 bases. CDR1 is SGHTA and CDR2 is FQGNSA in the germline V gene. The CDR3 spans 15 residues. CDR3 protein: CASSLVGPSANEQFF. CDR3 nucleotide sequence: TGTGCCAGCAGCTTAGTGGGTCCTTCAGCCAATGAGCAGTTCTTC.

The rearrangement links TRBV12-3 or TRBV12-4 to TRBJ2-5, with TRBD2 as a possible D gene (6 bases). Deletions cut 5 bases from V and 7 bases from J, with 14 bases between. The CDR3 length is 13 residues. The CDR3 DNA reads as TGTGCCAGCAGTCGGGACTCCCAGCGGACCCAGTACTTC. Its translation: CASSRDSQRTQYF.